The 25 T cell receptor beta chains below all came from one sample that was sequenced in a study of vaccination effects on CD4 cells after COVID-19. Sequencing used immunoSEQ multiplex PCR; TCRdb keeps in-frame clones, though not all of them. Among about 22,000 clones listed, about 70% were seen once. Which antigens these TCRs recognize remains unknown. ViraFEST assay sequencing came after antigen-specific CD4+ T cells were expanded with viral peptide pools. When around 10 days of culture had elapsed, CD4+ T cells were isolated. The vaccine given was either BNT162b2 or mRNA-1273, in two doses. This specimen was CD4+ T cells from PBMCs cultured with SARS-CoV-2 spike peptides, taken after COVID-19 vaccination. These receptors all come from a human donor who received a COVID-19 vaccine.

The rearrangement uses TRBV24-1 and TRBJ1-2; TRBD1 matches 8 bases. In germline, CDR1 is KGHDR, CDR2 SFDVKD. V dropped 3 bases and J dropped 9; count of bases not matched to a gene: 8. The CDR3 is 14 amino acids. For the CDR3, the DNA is TGTGCCACCAGTGATCCGGGGGACAGGACGCGCTACACCTTC. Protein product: CATSDPGDRTRYTF.

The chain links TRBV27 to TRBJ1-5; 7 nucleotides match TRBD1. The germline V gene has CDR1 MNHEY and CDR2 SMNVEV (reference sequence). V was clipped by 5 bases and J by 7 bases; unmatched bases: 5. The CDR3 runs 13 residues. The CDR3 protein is CASSMDRLQPQHF. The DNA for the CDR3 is TGTGCCAGCAGTATGGACAGGCTCCAGCCCCAGCATTTT.

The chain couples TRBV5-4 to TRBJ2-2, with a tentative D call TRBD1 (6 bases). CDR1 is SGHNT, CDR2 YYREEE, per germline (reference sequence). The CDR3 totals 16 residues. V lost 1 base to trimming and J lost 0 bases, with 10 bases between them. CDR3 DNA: TGTGCCAGCAGCTTGCTTGGGGGCCCGAACACCGGGGAGCTGTTTTTT. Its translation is CASSLLGGPNTGELFF.

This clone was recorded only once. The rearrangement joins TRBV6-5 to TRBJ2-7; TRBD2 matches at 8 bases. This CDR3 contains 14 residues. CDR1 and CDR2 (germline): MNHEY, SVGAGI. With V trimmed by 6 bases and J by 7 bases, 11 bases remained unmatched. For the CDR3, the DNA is TGTGCCAGCAGGAGAGGAGCGGGAGTATATGAGCAGTACTTC. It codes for CASRRGAGVYEQYF.

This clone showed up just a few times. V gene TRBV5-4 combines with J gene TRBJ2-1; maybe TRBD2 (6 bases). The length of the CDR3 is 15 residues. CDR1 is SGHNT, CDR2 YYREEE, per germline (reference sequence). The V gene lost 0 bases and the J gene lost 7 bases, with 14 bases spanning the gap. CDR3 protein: CASSLAKGTGNEQFF. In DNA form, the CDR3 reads TGTGCCAGCAGCTTGGCCAAGGGGACTGGGAATGAGCAGTTCTTC.

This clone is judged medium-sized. The CDR3 sequence: CASSLGDGVGYTF. As DNA, the CDR3 is TGTGCCAGCAGCTTAGGGGACGGGGTAGGCTACACCTTC. The chain joins TRBV7-9 to TRBJ1-2; tentative D call: TRBD1 (5 bases). Germline lookup yields CDR1 SEHNR and CDR2 FQNEAQ (reference sequence). The V gene lost 1 base and the J gene lost 8 bases, with 11 bases spanning the gap. The CDR3 is 13 amino acids.

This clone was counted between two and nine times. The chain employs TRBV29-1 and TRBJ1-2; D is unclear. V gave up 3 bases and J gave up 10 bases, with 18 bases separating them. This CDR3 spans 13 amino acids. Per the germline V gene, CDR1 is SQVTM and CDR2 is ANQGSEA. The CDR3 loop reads CSVDLGSYVDYTF. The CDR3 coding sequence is TGCAGCGTTGATCTGGGATCTTACGTCGACTACACCTTC.

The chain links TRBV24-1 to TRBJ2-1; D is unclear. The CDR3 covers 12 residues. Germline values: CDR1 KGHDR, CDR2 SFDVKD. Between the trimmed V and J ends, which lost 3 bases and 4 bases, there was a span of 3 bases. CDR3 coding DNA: TGTGCCACCAGTGATGTGTACAATGAGCAGTTCTTC. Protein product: CATSDVYNEQFF.

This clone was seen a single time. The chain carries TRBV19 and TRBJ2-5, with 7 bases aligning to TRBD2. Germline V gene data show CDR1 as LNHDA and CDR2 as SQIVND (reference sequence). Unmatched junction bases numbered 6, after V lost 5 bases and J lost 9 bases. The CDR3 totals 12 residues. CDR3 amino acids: CASSASRGAQYF. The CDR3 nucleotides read TGTGCCAGTAGTGCCTCTCGGGGGGCCCAGTACTTC.

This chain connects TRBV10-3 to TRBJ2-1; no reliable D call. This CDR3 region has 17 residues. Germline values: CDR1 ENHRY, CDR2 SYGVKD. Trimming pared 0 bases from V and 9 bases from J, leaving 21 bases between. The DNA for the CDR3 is TGTGCCATCAGTGAGTCGGTCGCCCGCAACGTCGACGGTGAGCAGTTCTTC. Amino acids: CAISESVARNVDGEQFF.

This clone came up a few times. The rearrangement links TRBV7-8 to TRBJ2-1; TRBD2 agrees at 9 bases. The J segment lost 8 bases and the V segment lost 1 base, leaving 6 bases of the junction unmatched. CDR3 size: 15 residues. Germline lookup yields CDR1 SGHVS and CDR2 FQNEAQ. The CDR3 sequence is CASSLEGGGAYEQFF. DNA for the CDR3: TGTGCCAGCAGCTTAGAAGGCGGGGGGGCCTATGAGCAGTTCTTC.

CDR3: CAISETGQGYGYTF. The CDR3 nucleotides are TGTGCCATCAGTGAGACGGGACAGGGCTACGGCTACACCTTC. The V and J genes are TRBV10-3 and TRBJ1-2; TRBD1 matches at 9 bases. Germline V gene sequence: CDR1 ENHRY, CDR2 SYGVKD. The CDR3 is 14 residues long. J was trimmed by 8 bases and V by 2 bases; bases with no gene match: 6.

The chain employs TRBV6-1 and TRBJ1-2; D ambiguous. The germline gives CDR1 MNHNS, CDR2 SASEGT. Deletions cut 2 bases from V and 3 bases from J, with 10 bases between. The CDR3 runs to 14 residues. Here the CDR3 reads CASSEIRVYYGYTF. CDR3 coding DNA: TGTGCCAGCAGTGAAATAAGGGTTTACTATGGCTACACCTTC.

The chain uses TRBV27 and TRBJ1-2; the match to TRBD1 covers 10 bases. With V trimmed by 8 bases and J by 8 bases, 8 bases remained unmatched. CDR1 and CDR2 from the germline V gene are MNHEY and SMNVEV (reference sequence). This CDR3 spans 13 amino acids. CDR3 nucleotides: TGTGCCAGCTCTAGTGGACAGGGGGAAGGCTACACCTTC. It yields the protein CASSSGQGEGYTF.

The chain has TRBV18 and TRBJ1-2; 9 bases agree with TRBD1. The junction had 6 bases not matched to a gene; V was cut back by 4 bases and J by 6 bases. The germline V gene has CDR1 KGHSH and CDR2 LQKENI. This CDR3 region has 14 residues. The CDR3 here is CASSLDRGSDGYTF. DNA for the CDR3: TGTGCCAGCTCACTGGACAGGGGATCAGATGGCTACACCTTC.

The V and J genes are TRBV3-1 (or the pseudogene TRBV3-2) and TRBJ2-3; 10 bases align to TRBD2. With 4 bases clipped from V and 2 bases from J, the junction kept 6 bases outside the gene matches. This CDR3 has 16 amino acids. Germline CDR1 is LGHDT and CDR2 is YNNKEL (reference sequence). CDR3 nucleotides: TGTGCCAGCAGCCGCGCGACTAGCGGGTACACAGATACGCAGTATTTT. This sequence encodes CASSRATSGYTDTQYF.

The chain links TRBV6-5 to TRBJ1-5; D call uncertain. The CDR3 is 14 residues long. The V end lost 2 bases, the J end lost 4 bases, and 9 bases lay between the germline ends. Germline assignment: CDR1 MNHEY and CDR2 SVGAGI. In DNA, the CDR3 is TGTGCCAGCAGTTACGGTGACCGTAATCAGCCCCAGCATTTT. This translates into CASSYGDRNQPQHF.

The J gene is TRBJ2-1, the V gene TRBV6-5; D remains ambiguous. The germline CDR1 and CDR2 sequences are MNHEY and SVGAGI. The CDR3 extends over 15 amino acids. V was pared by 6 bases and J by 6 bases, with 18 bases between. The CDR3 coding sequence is TGTGCCAGCAGCTCCCTCCTTGCCTGGGGCAATGAGCAGTTCTTC. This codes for CASSSLLAWGNEQFF.

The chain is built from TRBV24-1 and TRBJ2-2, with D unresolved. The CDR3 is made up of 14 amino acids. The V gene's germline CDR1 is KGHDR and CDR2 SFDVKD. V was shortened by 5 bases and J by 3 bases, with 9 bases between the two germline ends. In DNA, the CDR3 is TGTGCCACCAGTGGCACACTGTACACCGGGGAGCTGTTTTTT. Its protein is CATSGTLYTGELFF.

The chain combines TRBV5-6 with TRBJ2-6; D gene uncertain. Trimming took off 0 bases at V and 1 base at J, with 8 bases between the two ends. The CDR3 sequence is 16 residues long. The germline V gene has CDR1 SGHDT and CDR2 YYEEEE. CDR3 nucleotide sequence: TGTGCCAGCAGCTTGGCCAGGCAGTCTGGGGCCAACGTCCTGACTTTC. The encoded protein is CASSLARQSGANVLTF.

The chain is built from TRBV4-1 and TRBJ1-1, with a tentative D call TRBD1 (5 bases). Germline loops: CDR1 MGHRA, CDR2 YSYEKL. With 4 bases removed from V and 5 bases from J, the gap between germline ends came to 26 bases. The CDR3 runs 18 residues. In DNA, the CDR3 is TGCGCCAGCAGCCCTTTGGGGCTTGGGAGGGTATTAAGGACTGAAGCTTTCTTT. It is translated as CASSPLGLGRVLRTEAFF.

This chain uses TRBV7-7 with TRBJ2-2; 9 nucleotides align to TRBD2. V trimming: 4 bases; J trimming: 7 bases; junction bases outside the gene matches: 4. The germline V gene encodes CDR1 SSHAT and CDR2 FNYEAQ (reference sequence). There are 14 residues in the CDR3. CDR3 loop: CASSSGLANGELFF. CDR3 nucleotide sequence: TGTGCCAGCAGCTCGGGACTAGCTAACGGGGAGCTGTTTTTT.

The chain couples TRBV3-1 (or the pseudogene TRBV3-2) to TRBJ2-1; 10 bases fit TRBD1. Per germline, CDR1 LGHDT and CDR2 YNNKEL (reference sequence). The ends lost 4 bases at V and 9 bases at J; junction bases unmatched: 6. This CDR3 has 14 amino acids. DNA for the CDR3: TGTGCCAGCAGCCCGGGACAGGGGATAGGTGAGCAGTTCTTC. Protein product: CASSPGQGIGEQFF.

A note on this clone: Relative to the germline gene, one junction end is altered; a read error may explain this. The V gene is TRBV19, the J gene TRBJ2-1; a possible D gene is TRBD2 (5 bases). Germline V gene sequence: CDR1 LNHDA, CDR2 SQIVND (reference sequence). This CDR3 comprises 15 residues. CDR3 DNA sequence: TGTGCCAGTAGGATAGGTGACCGGGGCTACAATGAGCAGTTCTTC. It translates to CASRIGDRGYNEQFF.

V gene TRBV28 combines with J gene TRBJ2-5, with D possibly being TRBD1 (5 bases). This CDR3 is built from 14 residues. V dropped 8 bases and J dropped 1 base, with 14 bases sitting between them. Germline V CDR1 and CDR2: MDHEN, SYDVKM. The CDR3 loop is CASGKGARQETQYF. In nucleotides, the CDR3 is TGTGCCAGCGGTAAAGGGGCCCGCCAAGAGACCCAGTACTTC. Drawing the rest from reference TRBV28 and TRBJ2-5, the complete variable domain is DVKVTQSSRYLVKRTGEKVFLECVQDMDHENMFWYRQDPGLGLRLIYFSYDVKMKEKGDIPEGYSVSREKKERFSLILESASTNQTSMYLCASGKGARQETQYFGPGTRLLVL.